This record looks at one T cell receptor (beta chain) sequence and its context. The protocol was immunoSEQ multiplex PCR, while the TCRdb copy is restricted to in-frame clones and leaves out a portion. The sample records 300,000 or so clones, 88% being singletons. The data were taken from a study of cytomegalovirus exposure and HLA in healthy donors. The V gene's germline CDR1 is LGHNA and CDR2 YSLEER. V lost 4 bases to trimming and J lost 2 bases; unmatched junction nucleotides: 10. The CDR3 runs to 17 residues. Sequenced sample: PBMCs. The rearrangement uses TRBV4-3 and TRBJ2-2, with 7 bases lining up with TRBD2. This sequence originates from a man aged 25-45 years in good health and CMV-seronegative. This CDR3 reads CASSPHEAGRNTGELFF. The CDR3, as DNA: TGCGCCAGCAGCCCCCACGAAGCGGGGAGAAACACCGGGGAGCTGTTTTTT.